The clone carrying this T cell receptor beta chain has more than one count but fewer than ten. Antigen specificity is unknown. Peripheral blood genomic DNA, not sorted cells or RNA, was the template. A mixed TRB-A/B primer pool amplified rearranged TRB by multiplex touch-down PCR. MiXCR was run by TCRdb on the multiplex PCR reads, yielding one entry per CDR3 protein. The sample lists thousands of distinct CDR3 sequences, 30% to 40% seen once, with 14% to 15% in the top ten. Germline V gene sequence: CDR1 MNHEY, CDR2 SVGEGT. The V end lost 0 bases, the J end lost 9 bases, and 8 bases lay between the germline ends. The length of the CDR3 is 13 residues. The sample belongs to a study of T cell repertoires in aging, cancer and after chemotherapy. General observations from the study: In healthy donors, age-related TCR diversity loss mainly reflected lost richness. Compared with age-matched healthy donors, untreated hematological or solid cancer patients showed higher blood TCR clonality.

V is TRBV6-2 or TRBV6-3 and J is TRBJ2-2; D not certain. This receptor was obtained from a human donor with a blood cancer. The sequencing sample was made of blood. The CDR3 region is CASSYSPSRELFF. The CDR3 DNA sequence: TGTGCCAGCAGTTACTCTCCGAGCAGGGAGCTGTTTTTT.